Listed below are T cell receptor beta chains from one sample, sequenced in a study of shared clonotypes between healthy human individuals. The method was immunoSEQ multiplex PCR; TCRdb's version includes in-frame clones alone and lacks a portion of them. This repertoire shows more than 2 million clones, about 94% found once; its top ten account for 0.13%. The sequenced sample was naive CD4+ T cells sorted from blood. Every receptor here comes from a man aged 18 to 30 in good health. The CDR3 runs from the conserved cysteine through the conserved F or W. D genes are given only for firm matches. Some rows mark clone size as missing; the rest say once, few, many or name a class of expanded clone.

V	J	size	D	DNA	CDR3
TRBV7-2	TRBJ2-7	-	TRBD2	TGTGCCAGCAGCTTAGTTGGTAGCGGGGGTTCCTACGAGCAGTACTTC	CASSLVGSGGSYEQYF
TRBV7-3	TRBJ2-1	-	TRBD2	TGTGCCAGCAGCCGGACTAGCGGGGGGTTTGAGTACAATGAGCAGTTCTTC	CASSRTSGGFEYNEQFF
TRBV9	TRBJ2-1	-	-	TGTGCCAGCAGCGTAGGAGGGAATTCATACAATGAGCAGTTCTTC	CASSVGGNSYNEQFF
TRBV7-9	TRBJ2-1	-	-	TGTGCCAGCAGCTTATTATCCAGGACTGACTCCTACAATGAGCAGTTCTTC	CASSLLSRTDSYNEQFF
TRBV29-1	TRBJ2-2	-	-	TGCAGCGCGGGACATATCACCGGGGAGCTGTTTTTT	CSAGHITGELFF
TRBV20-1	TRBJ1-2	once	-	TGCAGTCCCGTCGGGGGGCAAGGCTACACCTTC	CSPVGGQGYTF
TRBV30	TRBJ1-1	-	-	TGTGCCTGGAGTGTGGGGCTGAGGGGAACTGAAGCTTTCTTT	CAWSVGLRGTEAFF
TRBV25-1	TRBJ2-3	-	TRBD1	TGTGCCAGCAGTAAAAGGACAGGGCTCACAGATACGCAGTATTTT	CASSKRTGLTDTQYF
TRBV7-3	TRBJ1-6	few	-	TGTGCCAGCAGCTCAGGACAGAATTCACCCCTCCACTTT	CASSSGQNSPLHF
TRBV19	TRBJ1-6	-	TRBD1	TGTGCCAGTAGCCCGGACAGGGGAGGATCACCCCTCCACTTT	CASSPDRGGSPLHF
TRBV18	TRBJ2-7	-	TRBD1	TGTGCCAGCTCACCCCAGACAGGGGGATCCTACGAGCAGTACTTC	CASSPQTGGSYEQYF
TRBV5-6	TRBJ1-6	-	-	TGTGCCAGCAGCTTGAATGAGGGCTATAATTCACCCCTCCACTTT	CASSLNEGYNSPLHF
TRBV18	TRBJ2-1	-	TRBD2	TGTGCCAGCTCACCGGTAGCGGGAGGGGGAGAGCAGTTCTTC	CASSPVAGGGEQFF
TRBV5-4	TRBJ1-2	-	-	TGTGCCAGCAGCCCGGTTGGGGGTGGCTACACCTTC	CASSPVGGGYTF
TRBV6-5	TRBJ2-1	-	-	TGTGCCAGCAGTTACAGCCATCTTCGGAATGAGCAGTTCTTC	CASSYSHLRNEQFF
TRBV7-8	TRBJ2-2	-	-	TGTGCCAGCAGCACGGACGGGGTCGGGGAGCTGTTTTTT	CASSTDGVGELFF
TRBV29-1	TRBJ2-1	-	TRBD1	TGCAGCGTAGACCGGGACAGGGATATCAATGAGCAGTTCTTC	CSVDRDRDINEQFF
TRBV6-5	TRBJ2-5	-	TRBD1	TGTGCCAGCAGGGCCGACAGGGGGAGAGAGACCCAGTACTTC	CASRADRGRETQYF
TRBV2	TRBJ2-3	-	-	TGTGCCAGCAGTGGCCGGGAGTTCACAGATACGCAGTATTTT	CASSGREFTDTQYF
TRBV7-6	TRBJ2-5	once	-	TGTGCCAGCAGACAATTGACAGGCCAAGAGACCCAGTACTTC	CASRQLTGQETQYF
TRBV10-3	TRBJ2-7	once	-	TGTGCCATCGCAAACAGGGAAGAAAGGAGCTACGAGCAGTACTTC	CAIANREERSYEQYF
TRBV27	TRBJ1-1	once	-	TGTGCCAGCAGTTTAGACAGAAGCAATACGAACACTGAAGCTTTCTTT	CASSLDRSNTNTEAFF
TRBV7-2	TRBJ1-6	-	-	TGTGCCAGCAGCTTAGCGGGGGCGTCGAATTCACCCCTCCACTTT	CASSLAGASNSPLHF
TRBV6-5	TRBJ2-7	-	-	TGTGCCAGCAGAGCACATCAGCGTGAGCAGTACTTC	CASRAHQREQYF
TRBV7-7	TRBJ2-2	-	-	TGTGCTAGCAGTTGGGACCTGACCGGGGAGCTGTTTTTT	CASSWDLTGELFF
TRBV28	TRBJ1-6	few	TRBD1	TGTGCCAGCAGGTCACAGGGGGGTGGGTCACCCCTCCACTTT	CASRSQGGGSPLHF
TRBV2	TRBJ2-3	-	TRBD2	TGTGCCAGCGGGAGGGGTAGCACAGATACGCAGTATTTT	CASGRGSTDTQYF
TRBV2	TRBJ1-2	-	TRBD1	TGTGCCAGCAGTTTTAGGACAGGGGACTTGAATGGCTACACCTTC	CASSFRTGDLNGYTF